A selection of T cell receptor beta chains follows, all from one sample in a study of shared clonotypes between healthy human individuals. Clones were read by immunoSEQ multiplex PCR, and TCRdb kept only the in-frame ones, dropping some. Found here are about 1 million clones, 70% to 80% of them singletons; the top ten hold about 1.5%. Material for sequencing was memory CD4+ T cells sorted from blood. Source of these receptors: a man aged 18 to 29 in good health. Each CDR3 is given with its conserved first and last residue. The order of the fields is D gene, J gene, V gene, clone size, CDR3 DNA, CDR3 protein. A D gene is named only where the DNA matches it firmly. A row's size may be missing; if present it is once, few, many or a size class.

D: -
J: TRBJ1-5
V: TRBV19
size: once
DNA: TGTGCCAGTAGTGAACAGGGAAATCAGCCCCAGCATTTT
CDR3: CASSEQGNQPQHF

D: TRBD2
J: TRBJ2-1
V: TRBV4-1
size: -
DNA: TGCGCCAGCAGCCAAGACCTAGACACGGGGGGGTACAATGAGCAGTTCTTC
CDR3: CASSQDLDTGGYNEQFF

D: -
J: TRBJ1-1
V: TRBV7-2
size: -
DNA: TGTGCCAGCAGCATGAATAGGTGGGTGGGCACTGAAGCTTTCTTT
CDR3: CASSMNRWVGTEAFF

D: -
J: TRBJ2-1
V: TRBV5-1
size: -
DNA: TGCGCCAGCAGCCCTGGGGTCCCGGGGGCTGGGATCAATGAGCAGTTCTTC
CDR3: CASSPGVPGAGINEQFF

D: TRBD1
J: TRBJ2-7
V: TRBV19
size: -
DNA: TGTGCCAGTCAAAAAAAGGGGGCATATTTGGACGAGCAGTACTTC
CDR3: CASQKKGAYLDEQYF

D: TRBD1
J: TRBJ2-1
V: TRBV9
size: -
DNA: TGTGCCAGCAGCACCCGGGACAGGGCACACAATGAGCAGTTCTTC
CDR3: CASSTRDRAHNEQFF

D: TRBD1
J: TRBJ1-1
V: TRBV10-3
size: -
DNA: TGTGCCATCAGTGGGGACAGGATCTCTGAAGCTTTCTTT
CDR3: CAISGDRISEAFF

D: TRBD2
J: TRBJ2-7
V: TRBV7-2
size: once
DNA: TGTGCCAGCCGACTAGCGGGAAGGGACGAGCAGTACTTC
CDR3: CASRLAGRDEQYF

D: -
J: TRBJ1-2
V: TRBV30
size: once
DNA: TGTGCCTGGAGTTCCACGACAAACTATGGCTACACCTTC
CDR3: CAWSSTTNYGYTF

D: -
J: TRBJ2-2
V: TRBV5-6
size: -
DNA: TGTGCCAGCTCAAGACAAGCATACGAAACCAGAAACACCGGGGAGCTGTTTTTT
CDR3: CASSRQAYETRNTGELFF

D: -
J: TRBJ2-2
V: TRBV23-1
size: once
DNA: TGCGCCAGGGACGCCGGGGAGCTGTTTTTT
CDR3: CARDAGELFF

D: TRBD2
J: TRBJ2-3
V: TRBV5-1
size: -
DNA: TGCGCCAGCAGCTTGGGTAGCGGGGGGAGAGATACGCAGTATTTT
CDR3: CASSLGSGGRDTQYF

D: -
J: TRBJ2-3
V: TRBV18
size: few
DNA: TGTGCCAGCTCACCAAATTGGGCTGGCACAGATACGCAGTATTTT
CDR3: CASSPNWAGTDTQYF

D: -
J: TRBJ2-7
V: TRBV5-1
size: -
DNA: TGCGCCAGCAGGCACCCTGTGGGAGGCGAGCAGTACTTC
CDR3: CASRHPVGGEQYF

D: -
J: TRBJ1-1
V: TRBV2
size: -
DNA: TGTGCCAGGGTAGGGCTCCGCGAGTCTGAAGCTTTCTTT
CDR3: CARVGLRESEAFF

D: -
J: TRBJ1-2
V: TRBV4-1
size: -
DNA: TGCGCCAGCAGCCAACCCGGGAGCCGATCATATGGCTACACCTTC
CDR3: CASSQPGSRSYGYTF

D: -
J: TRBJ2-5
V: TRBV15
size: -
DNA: TGTGCCACCAGCGGAAGAAACCCATTCCAAGAGACCCAGTACTTC
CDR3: CATSGRNPFQETQYF

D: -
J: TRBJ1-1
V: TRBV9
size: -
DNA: TGTGCCAGCAGCGTCGGGGGAGTTAGCACTGAAGCTTTCTTT
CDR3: CASSVGGVSTEAFF

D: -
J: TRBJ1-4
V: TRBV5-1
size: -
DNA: TGCGCCAGCAGCTTGGCCGGCAAAACTAATGAAAAACTGTTTTTT
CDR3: CASSLAGKTNEKLFF

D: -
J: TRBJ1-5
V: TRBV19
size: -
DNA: TGTGCCAGTAGTGTTTGGAGGGATCAGCCCCAGCATTTT
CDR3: CASSVWRDQPQHF

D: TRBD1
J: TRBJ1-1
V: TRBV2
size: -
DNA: TGTGCCAGCAGGGACAGGTTGAACACTGAAGCTTTCTTT
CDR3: CASRDRLNTEAFF

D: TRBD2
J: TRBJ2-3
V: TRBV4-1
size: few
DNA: TGCGCCAGCAGTCAATCGGTACTAGCGGGACCCCAAGGTACGCAGTATTTT
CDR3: CASSQSVLAGPQGTQYF

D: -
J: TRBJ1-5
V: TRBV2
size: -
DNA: TGTGCCAGCAGTGGAGGGTTTGGAAATCAGCCCCAGCATTTT
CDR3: CASSGGFGNQPQHF

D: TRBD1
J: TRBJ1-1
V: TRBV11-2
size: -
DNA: TGTGCCAGCAGCCTAGCGTGGACAGGGGGCATCGAAGCTTTCTTT
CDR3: CASSLAWTGGIEAFF

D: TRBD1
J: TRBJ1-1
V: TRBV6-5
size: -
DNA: TGTGCCAGCAGTTCAGGGGGGGCCACTGAAGCTTTCTTT
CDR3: CASSSGGATEAFF

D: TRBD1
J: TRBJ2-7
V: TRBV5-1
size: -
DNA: TGCGCCAGCAGCTTTTCTGGGACAGGGGGCGATGAGCAGTACTTC
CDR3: CASSFSGTGGDEQYF